The 16 T cell receptor beta chains given below trace back to one sample, sequenced in a study of T-cell memory formation after mild COVID-19. One entry per CDR3 protein, called by TCRdb with MiXCR from the 5' RACE reads. Of 100,000 or so distinct CDR3 sequences listed, over 8.5% were seen once; the top ten hold approximately 39%. Sequenced input: PBMCs or a T cell subset sorted from them (not recorded which). The receptors originated from a man aged 18-30 years who had mild COVID-19 (a few samples of this study predate the infection). Cell type and time point are not known.

This clonotype was observed at least ten times. The chain links TRBV7-9 to TRBJ2-7, with D tentatively TRBD1 (6 bases). V dropped 5 bases and J dropped 0 bases, with 23 bases sitting between them. In germline, CDR1 is SEHNR, CDR2 FQNEAQ (reference sequence). This CDR3 is built from 18 residues. The CDR3 sequence: CASSRTKTDRSSSYEQYF. In DNA, the CDR3 is TGTGCCAGCAGCAGGACGAAAACCGACAGGAGTAGCTCCTACGAGCAGTACTTC.

This clonotype was seen once. The rearrangement uses TRBV19 and TRBJ1-1, with a tentative D call TRBD1 (5 bases). The germline V gene has CDR1 LNHDA and CDR2 SQIVND (reference sequence). V shed 3 bases and J shed 5 bases, with 16 bases lying between them. This CDR3 has 15 residues. In nucleotides, the CDR3 is TGTGCCAGTAGTATCCGGACACTCGGGGAGACTGAAGCTTTCTTT. It encodes CASSIRTLGETEAFF.

Many counts were recorded for this clonotype. J is TRBJ2-6 and V is TRBV6-5; D gene unclear. The CDR3 extends over 15 amino acids. Per the germline V gene, CDR1 is MNHEY and CDR2 is SVGAGI. Trimming left V 4 bases short and J 0 bases short, with 7 bases between. CDR3 region: CASSFALSGANVLTF. The DNA for the CDR3 is TGTGCCAGCAGTTTTGCTCTCTCTGGGGCCAACGTCCTGACTTTC.

The chain uses TRBV29-1 and TRBJ1-1, with D hard to call. V lost 3 bases and J 6 bases, leaving 14 bases between the germline ends. CDR3 length: 13 residues. Germline CDR1 and CDR2: SQVTM and ANQGSEA. The CDR3 DNA is TGCAGCGTTGACCTGGTGGGTGTCCCTGAAGCTTTCTTT. As protein: CSVDLVGVPEAFF.

V gene TRBV5-1 combines with J gene TRBJ2-7, with 8 bases fitting TRBD1. This CDR3 has 15 residues. V lost 3 bases, J lost 3 bases, and 8 bases stayed unmatched. Germline V gene sequence: CDR1 SGHRS, CDR2 YFSETQ. The CDR3, as DNA: TGCGCCAGCAGCTCGGGGGCGACAGGGGTCTACGAGCAGTACTTC. Amino acids: CASSSGATGVYEQYF.

The chain employs TRBV4-1 and TRBJ2-6; 7 bases agree with TRBD1. The CDR3 consists of 18 residues. The junction had 9 bases not matched to a gene; V was cut back by 3 bases and J by 1 base. Germline V lookup: CDR1 MGHRA, CDR2 YSYEKL. Here the CDR3 reads CASSHLTGILSGANVLTF. CDR3 nucleotides: TGCGCCAGCAGCCACCTGACAGGGATATTGTCTGGGGCCAACGTCCTGACTTTC.

This clonotype was found a few times. The chain links TRBV5-6 to TRBJ2-1; possibly TRBD1 or TRBD2 for D (5 bases each). Trimming left V 5 bases short and J 2 bases short, with 14 bases between. The CDR3 is made up of 15 amino acids. Germline CDR1 reads SGHDT; CDR2 reads YYEEEE. CDR3 region: CASSPYGTAYNEQFF. CDR3 in DNA: TGTGCCAGCAGTCCGTATGGGACGGCCTACAATGAGCAGTTCTTC.

The J gene is TRBJ2-3, the V gene TRBV12-3 or TRBV12-4, with TRBD2 matching over 14 bases. There are 16 residues in the CDR3. V lost 6 bases to trimming and J lost 2 bases; unmatched junction nucleotides: 4. The CDR3 bases are TGTGCCAGCAGGGGACTAGCGGGGGCCCTCACAGATACGCAGTATTTT. This codes for CASRGLAGALTDTQYF.

This clonotype appeared a few times. The gene calls are TRBV3-1 and TRBJ2-2, with no clear D. V shed 7 bases and J shed 3 bases, with 3 bases lying between them. CDR1 is LGHDT and CDR2 is YNNKEL in the germline V gene (reference sequence). CDR3 length equals 11 residues. The chain's CDR3 is CASTDTGELFF. CDR3 nucleotides: TGTGCCAGCACTGACACCGGGGAGCTGTTTTTT.

The chain links TRBV12-3 or TRBV12-4 to TRBJ2-1; 7 nucleotides match TRBD2. V dropped 6 bases and J dropped 0; count of bases not matched to a gene: 5. This CDR3 spans 15 amino acids. CDR3 sequence (DNA): TGTGCCAGCAGAGATGGCGGGGGCTCCTACAATGAGCAGTTCTTC. As protein: CASRDGGGSYNEQFF.

The chain is built from TRBV12-3 or TRBV12-4 and TRBJ2-7; TRBD1 matches at 10 bases. This CDR3 has 14 amino acids. V was pared by 5 bases and J by 5 bases, with 6 bases of the junction left unmatched. The CDR3 nucleotides are TGTGCCAGCAGTCGGGGACAGGGGCTCAACGAGCAGTACTTC. Protein sequence: CASSRGQGLNEQYF.

V and J are TRBV11-2 and TRBJ2-3; 7 bases are a match to TRBD2. The CDR3 runs to 16 residues. The germline CDR1 and CDR2 sequences are SGHAT and FQNNGV. The J segment lost 1 base and the V segment lost 2 bases, leaving 6 bases of the junction unmatched. CDR3 amino acids: CASSLMGGGGTDTQYF. The CDR3 coding sequence is TGTGCCAGCAGCTTAATGGGGGGGGGAGGCACAGATACGCAGTATTTT.

This clonotype has just a few counts. This chain uses TRBV6-1 with TRBJ1-1; 7 bases fit TRBD1. In germline, CDR1 is MNHNS, CDR2 SASEGT. V lost 6 bases, J lost 2 bases, and 6 bases stayed unmatched. The CDR3 consists of 14 residues. The DNA of the CDR3 is TGTGCCAGCAGGAAACAGGGGTCAAACACTGAAGCTTTCTTT. Encoded protein: CASRKQGSNTEAFF.

V and J are TRBV5-1 and TRBJ2-3; 11 bases match TRBD1. Trimming cost V 6 bases and J 3 bases; bases outside gene matches: 15. CDR1 and CDR2 (germline): SGHRS, YFSETQ. The CDR3 has 18 amino acids. CDR3 sequence: CASNGQGATGGVTDTQYF. CDR3 nucleotides: TGCGCCAGCAACGGACAGGGGGCAACCGGAGGGGTTACAGATACGCAGTATTTT.

The chain is built from TRBV29-1 and TRBJ2-3; TRBD1 matches at 7 bases. The length of the CDR3 is 14 residues. The V gene end was trimmed by 7 bases and the J gene end by 0 bases; junction bases not matched to a gene: 7. Germline values: CDR1 SQVTM, CDR2 ANQGSEA. The CDR3 sequence is CSANPTGSTDTQYF. The DNA of the CDR3 is TGCAGCGCCAACCCGACAGGGAGCACAGATACGCAGTATTTT.

The chain carries TRBV11-1 and TRBJ1-1; D remains ambiguous. CDR1 is SGHAT, CDR2 FQDESV, per germline (reference sequence). The CDR3 is 14 amino acids. V lost 3 bases, J lost 5 bases, and 13 bases lay in between. CDR3 region: CASSFAGVGTEAFF. The CDR3 DNA reads as TGTGCCAGCAGCTTCGCCGGGGTCGGTACTGAAGCTTTCTTT.